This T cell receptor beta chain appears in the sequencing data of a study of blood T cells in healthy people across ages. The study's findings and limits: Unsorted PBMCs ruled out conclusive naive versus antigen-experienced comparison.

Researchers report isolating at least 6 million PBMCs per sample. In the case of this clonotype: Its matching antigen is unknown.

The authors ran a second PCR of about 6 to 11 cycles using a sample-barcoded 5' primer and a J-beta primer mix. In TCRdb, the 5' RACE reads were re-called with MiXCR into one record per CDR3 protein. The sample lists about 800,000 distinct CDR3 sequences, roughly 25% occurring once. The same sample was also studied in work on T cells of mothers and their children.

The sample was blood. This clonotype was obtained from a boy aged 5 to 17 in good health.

CDR3 amino acids: CSVVGGAFQTQYF. The CDR3 region has the DNA TGCAGCGTTGTGGGTGGGGCATTCCAGACCCAGTACTTC. The chain joins TRBV29-1 to TRBJ2-5; tentatively, D is TRBD1 (5 bases). This CDR3 has 13 amino acids. CDR1 is SQVTM and CDR2 is ANQGSEA in the germline V gene. V was cut by 4 bases and J by 6 bases, with 15 bases left in between.